Listed below are T cell receptor beta chains from one sample, sequenced in a study of T cells in localized non-small cell lung cancer. This table comes from immunoSEQ multiplex PCR, and its TCRdb copy is limited to in-frame clones, with some not included. This table holds about 1,400 clones, about 31% found once. Sequenced here: lung tumor tissue, sampled before any cancer treatment. Every receptor here comes from a male donor older than 55 with stage II squamous cell lung carcinoma. CDR3s include the opening cysteine and the closing phenylalanine or tryptophan. The order of the fields is CDR3 length, clone size, D gene, V gene, J gene, CDR3 protein, CDR3 DNA. D genes are given only for firm matches. Rows give clone size only sometimes, using once, few, many, or a class for an expanded clone.

13	few	NA	TRBV6-8	TRBJ1-2	CASTSQGTNGYTF	TGTGCCAGCACTAGCCAGGGGACGAATGGCTACACCTTC
13	NA	NA	TRBV29-1	TRBJ1-5	CSVAERFNQPQHF	TGCAGCGTTGCCGAGAGATTCAATCAGCCCCAGCATTTT
14	NA	TRBD1	TRBV19	TRBJ2-3	CASRRTGNTDTQYF	TGTGCCAGTAGAAGGACAGGGAATACAGATACGCAGTATTTT
12	NA	TRBD1	TRBV29-1	TRBJ1-1	CSSRSGTGGAFF	TGCAGCTCTAGATCTGGGACAGGGGGAGCTTTCTTT
16	NA	TRBD1	TRBV19	TRBJ2-6	CASSIGTGAGANVLTF	TGTGCCAGTAGTATCGGAACAGGGGCCGGGGCCAACGTCCTGACTTTC
13	NA	NA	TRBV12-5	TRBJ1-4	CASLKGFGEKLFF	TGTGCTAGTCTGAAGGGATTTGGGGAAAAACTGTTTTTT
13	NA	NA	TRBV9	TRBJ1-1	CASSPTVSTEAFF	TGTGCCAGCAGCCCCACGGTTAGCACTGAAGCTTTCTTT
13	NA	NA	TRBV29-1	TRBJ1-5	CSGSTGSNQPQHF	TGCAGCGGATCTACAGGTAGCAATCAGCCCCAGCATTTT
15	NA	TRBD2	TRBV6-8	TRBJ2-3	CASSRLAGEADTQYF	TGTGCCAGCAGCAGACTAGCGGGGGAGGCAGATACGCAGTATTTT
15	medium-sized	TRBD1	TRBV9	TRBJ2-3	CASSPQGFSTDTQYF	TGTGCCAGCAGTCCACAGGGGTTCAGCACAGATACGCAGTATTTT
16	few	NA	TRBV9	TRBJ2-1	CASSIRDGRSYNEQFF	TGTGCCAGCAGCATCAGGGACGGACGTTCCTACAATGAGCAGTTCTTC
17	NA	NA	TRBV18	TRBJ1-4	CASSPRQAISTNEKLFF	TGTGCCAGCTCACCCCGACAGGCCATATCAACTAATGAAAAACTGTTTTTT
14	few	TRBD2	TRBV6-8	TRBJ2-5	CASSLSGVGETQYF	TGTGCCAGCAGCTTAAGCGGGGTGGGGGAGACCCAGTACTTC
15	NA	NA	TRBV11-3	TRBJ1-5	CASSLTEDSNQPQHF	TGTGCCAGCAGCTTGACAGAGGATAGCAATCAGCCCCAGCATTTT
15	NA	NA	TRBV11-3	TRBJ2-1	CVSSPSGSGNNEQFF	TGTGTCAGCAGCCCCAGCGGAAGTGGTAACAATGAGCAGTTCTTC
15	NA	TRBD1	TRBV5-1	TRBJ2-2	CASSSSGQGSGELFF	TGCGCCAGCAGCTCATCGGGACAGGGGTCCGGGGAGCTGTTTTTT
14	NA	TRBD1	TRBV11-3	TRBJ2-2	CASSRRTGFEELFF	TGTGCCAGCAGCCGAAGGACAGGGTTCGAGGAGCTGTTTTTT
14	few	NA	TRBV6-8	TRBJ1-1	CASRAGQLNTEAFF	TGTGCCAGCAGGGCAGGACAGTTGAACACTGAAGCTTTCTTT
13	NA	TRBD1	TRBV9	TRBJ1-2	CASSRQGGNGYTF	TGTGCCAGCAGCCGACAGGGAGGGAATGGCTACACCTTC
13	large	NA	TRBV9	TRBJ2-1	CASSPSTSNEQFF	TGTGCCAGCAGCCCCTCGACCTCTAATGAGCAGTTCTTC
14	NA	NA	TRBV6-1	TRBJ1-4	CASSETQGNEKLFF	TGTGCCAGCAGTGAAACCCAGGGGAATGAAAAACTGTTTTTT
15	NA	NA	TRBV11-3	TRBJ1-2	CASSSGTGRNYGYTF	TGTGCCAGCAGCTCCGGGACCGGGAGAAACTATGGCTACACCTTC
15	NA	NA	TRBV19	TRBJ2-7	CASSTLSTTDYEQYF	TGTGCCAGTAGTACGTTAAGTACAACAGACTACGAGCAGTACTTC
14	few	NA	TRBV4-1	TRBJ1-5	CASSQEEGDQPQHF	TGCGCCAGCAGCCAAGAGGAGGGGGATCAGCCCCAGCATTTT
13	NA	TRBD1	TRBV9	TRBJ1-1	CASSAGTATEAFF	TGTGCCAGCAGCGCCGGGACAGCCACTGAAGCTTTCTTT
15	NA	NA	TRBV27	TRBJ2-5	CASRSRGARQETQYF	TGTGCCAGCAGGTCCCGCGGGGCAAGGCAAGAGACCCAGTACTTC
11	few	NA	TRBV14	TRBJ2-7	CASSQVREQYF	TGTGCCAGCAGCCAAGTGAGGGAGCAGTACTTC
15	NA	NA	TRBV9	TRBJ1-2	CASSVLGGGGNGYTF	TGTGCCAGCAGCGTACTTGGGGGAGGAGGGAACGGCTACACCTTC
15	large	TRBD1	TRBV11-3	TRBJ1-1	CASSKYTGTGAEAFF	TGTGCCAGCAGCAAATACACCGGGACAGGGGCTGAAGCTTTCTTT
16	medium-sized	TRBD1	TRBV9	TRBJ2-2	CASTRQGGSNTGELFF	TGTGCCAGCACCCGACAGGGCGGGTCGAACACCGGGGAGCTGTTTTTT
18	NA	NA	TRBV8-2	TRBJ2-2	CASSRASGTGLDTGELFF	TGTGCCAGCAGCCGAGCCTCCGGGACAGGGCTGGACACCGGGGAGCTGTTTTTT